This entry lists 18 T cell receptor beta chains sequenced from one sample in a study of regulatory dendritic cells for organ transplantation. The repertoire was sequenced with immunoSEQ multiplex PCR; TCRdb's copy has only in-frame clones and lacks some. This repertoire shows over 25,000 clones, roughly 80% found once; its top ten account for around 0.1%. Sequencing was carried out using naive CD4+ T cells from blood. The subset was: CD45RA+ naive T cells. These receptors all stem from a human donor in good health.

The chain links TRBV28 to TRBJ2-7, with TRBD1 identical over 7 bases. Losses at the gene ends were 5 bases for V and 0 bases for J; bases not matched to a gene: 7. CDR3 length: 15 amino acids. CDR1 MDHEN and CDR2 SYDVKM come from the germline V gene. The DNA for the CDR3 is TGTGCCAGCAGTACACCGGGACAGCCCTCCTACGAGCAGTACTTC. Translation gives CASSTPGQPSYEQYF.

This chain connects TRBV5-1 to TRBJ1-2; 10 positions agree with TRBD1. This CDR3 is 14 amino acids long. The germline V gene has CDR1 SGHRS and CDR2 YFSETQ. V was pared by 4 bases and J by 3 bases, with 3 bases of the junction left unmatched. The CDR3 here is CASSPGTGDYGYTF. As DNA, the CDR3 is TGCGCCAGCAGCCCCGGGACAGGGGACTATGGCTACACCTTC.

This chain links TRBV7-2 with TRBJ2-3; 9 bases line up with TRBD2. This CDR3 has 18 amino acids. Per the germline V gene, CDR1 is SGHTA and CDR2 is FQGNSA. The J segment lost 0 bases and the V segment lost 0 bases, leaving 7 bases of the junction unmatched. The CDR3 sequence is CASSLAGSGGHSTDTQYF. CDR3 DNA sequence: TGTGCCAGCAGCTTAGCAGGTAGCGGGGGCCATAGCACAGATACGCAGTATTTT.

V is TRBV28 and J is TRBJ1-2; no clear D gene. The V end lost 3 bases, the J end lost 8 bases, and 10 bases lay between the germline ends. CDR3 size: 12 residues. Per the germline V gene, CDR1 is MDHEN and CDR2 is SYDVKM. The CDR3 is CASSLISQGYTF. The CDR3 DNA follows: TGTGCCAGCAGTTTGATATCGCAGGGCTACACCTTC.

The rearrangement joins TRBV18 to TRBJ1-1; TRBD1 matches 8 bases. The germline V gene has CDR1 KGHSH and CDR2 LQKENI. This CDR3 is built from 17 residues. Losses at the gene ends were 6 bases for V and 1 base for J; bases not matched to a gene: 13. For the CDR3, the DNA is TGTGCCAGCTCGCCAGGACAGGGAATGAAGTGGAACACTGAAGCTTTCTTT. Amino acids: CASSPGQGMKWNTEAFF.

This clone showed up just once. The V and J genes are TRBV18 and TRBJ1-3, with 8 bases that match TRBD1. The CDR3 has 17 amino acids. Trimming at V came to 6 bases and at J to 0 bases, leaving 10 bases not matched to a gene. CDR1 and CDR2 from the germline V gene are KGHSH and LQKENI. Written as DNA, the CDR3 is TGTGCCAGCTCTGCTGACAGGGGCCCGATCTCTGGAAACACCATATATTTT. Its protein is CASSADRGPISGNTIYF.

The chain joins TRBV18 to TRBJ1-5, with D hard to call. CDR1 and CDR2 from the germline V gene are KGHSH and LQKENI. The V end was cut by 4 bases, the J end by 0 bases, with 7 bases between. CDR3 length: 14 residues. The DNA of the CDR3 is TGTGCCAGCTCACAGGAGGATAGCAATCAGCCCCAGCATTTT. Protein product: CASSQEDSNQPQHF.

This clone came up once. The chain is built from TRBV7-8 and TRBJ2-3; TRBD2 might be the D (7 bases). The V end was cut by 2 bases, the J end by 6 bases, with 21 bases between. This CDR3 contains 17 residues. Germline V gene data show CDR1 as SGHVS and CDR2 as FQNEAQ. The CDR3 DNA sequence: TGTGCCAGCAGCTTAATCACGGCGGGGGCCTCTCGGGATACGCAGTATTTT. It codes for CASSLITAGASRDTQYF.

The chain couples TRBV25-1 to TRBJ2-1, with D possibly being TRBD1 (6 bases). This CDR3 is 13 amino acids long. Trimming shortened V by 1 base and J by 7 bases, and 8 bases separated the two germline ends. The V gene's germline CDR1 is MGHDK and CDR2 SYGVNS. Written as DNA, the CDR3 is TGTGCCAGCAGTGAATTGAGGGGGAATGAGCAGTTCTTC. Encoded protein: CASSELRGNEQFF.

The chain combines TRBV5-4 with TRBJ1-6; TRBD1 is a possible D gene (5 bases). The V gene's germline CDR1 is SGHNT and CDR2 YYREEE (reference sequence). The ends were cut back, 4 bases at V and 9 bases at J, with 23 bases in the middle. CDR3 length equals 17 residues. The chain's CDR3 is CASSTALGGVGGSPLHF. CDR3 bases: TGTGCCAGCAGCACGGCATTGGGCGGGGTGGGGGGTTCACCCCTCCACTTT.

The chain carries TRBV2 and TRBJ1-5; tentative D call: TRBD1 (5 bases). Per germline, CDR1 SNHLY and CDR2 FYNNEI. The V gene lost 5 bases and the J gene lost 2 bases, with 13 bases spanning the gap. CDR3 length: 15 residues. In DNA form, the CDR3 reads TGTGCCAGCAGTCGGGAGGGGCTTGGCAATCAGCCCCAGCATTTT. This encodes CASSREGLGNQPQHF.

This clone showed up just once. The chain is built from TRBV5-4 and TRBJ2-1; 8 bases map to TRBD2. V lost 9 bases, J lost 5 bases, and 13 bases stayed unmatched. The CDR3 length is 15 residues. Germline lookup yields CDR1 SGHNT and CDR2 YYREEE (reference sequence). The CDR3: CAIPLRGGKNNEQFF. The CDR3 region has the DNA TGTGCCATCCCCCTCCGGGGGGGCAAGAACAATGAGCAGTTCTTC.

The CDR3 protein is CASSITNLANYGYTF. The CDR3 DNA follows: TGTGCCAGTAGTATTACTAACCTAGCTAACTATGGCTACACCTTC. The chain recombines TRBV19 with TRBJ1-2; the D is unclear. The CDR3 spans 15 residues. Looked up from germline, CDR1 is LNHDA and CDR2 is SQIVND (reference sequence). V dropped 3 bases and J dropped 0 bases, with 11 bases sitting between them. The variable domain in full, with the rest retrieved from reference TRBV19 and TRBJ1-2, is DGGITQSPKYLFRKEGQNVTLSCEQNLNHDAMYWYRQDPGQGLRLIYYSQIVNDFQKGDIAEGYSVSREKKESFPLTVTSAQKNPTAFYLCASSITNLANYGYTFGSGTRLTVV.

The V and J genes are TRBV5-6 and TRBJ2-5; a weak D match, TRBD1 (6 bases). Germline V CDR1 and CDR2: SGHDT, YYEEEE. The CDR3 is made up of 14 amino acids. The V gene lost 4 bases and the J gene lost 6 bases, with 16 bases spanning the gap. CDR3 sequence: CASSLLTGLQTQYF. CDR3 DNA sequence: TGTGCCAGCAGCCTACTGACAGGTTTACAGACCCAGTACTTC.

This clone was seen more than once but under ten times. CDR3 nucleotides: TGCGCCAGCAGCTTGGGACTTTCTCCCGGGACAGACACCTACGAGCAGTACTTC. It is translated as CASSLGLSPGTDTYEQYF. The chain uses TRBV5-1 and TRBJ2-7; 7 nucleotides align to TRBD1. CDR3 length: 18 residues. Germline assignment: CDR1 SGHRS and CDR2 YFSETQ. Germline trimming cut 0 bases from V and 2 bases from J; bases unmatched to any gene: 14.

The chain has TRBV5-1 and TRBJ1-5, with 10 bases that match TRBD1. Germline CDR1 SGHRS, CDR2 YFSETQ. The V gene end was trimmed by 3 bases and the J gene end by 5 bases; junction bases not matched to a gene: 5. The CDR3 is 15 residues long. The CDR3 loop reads CASSYGTGAYQPQHF. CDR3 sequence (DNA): TGCGCCAGCAGCTACGGGACAGGGGCCTATCAGCCCCAGCATTTT.

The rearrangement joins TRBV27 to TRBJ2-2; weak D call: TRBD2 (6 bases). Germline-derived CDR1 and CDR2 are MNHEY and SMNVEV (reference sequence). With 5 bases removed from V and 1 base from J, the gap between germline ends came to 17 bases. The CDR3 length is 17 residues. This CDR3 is CASSTRETSLNTGELFF. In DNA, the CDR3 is TGTGCCAGCAGTACGAGGGAGACTAGTTTGAACACCGGGGAGCTGTTTTTT.

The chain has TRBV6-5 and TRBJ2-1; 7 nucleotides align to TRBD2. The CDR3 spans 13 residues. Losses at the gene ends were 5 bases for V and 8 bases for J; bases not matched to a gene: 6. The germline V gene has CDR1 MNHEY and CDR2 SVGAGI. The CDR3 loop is CASSREGMDEQFF. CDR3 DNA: TGTGCCAGCAGTAGGGAGGGTATGGATGAGCAGTTCTTC.